Listed here are 13 T cell receptor beta chains from one sample, sequenced in a study of blood T cell repertoires in COVID-19. Produced via immunoSEQ multiplex PCR; TCRdb's table is partial and in-frame only. This table holds 17,000 or so clones, around 80% found once. The specimen sequenced was peripheral blood. The receptors were sampled from a man aged 60-69 years with active or convalescent COVID-19.

V gene TRBV30 combines with J gene TRBJ2-3; TRBD2 might be the D (6 bases). V shed 5 bases and J shed 0 bases, with 18 bases lying between them. CDR1 is GTSNPN and CDR2 is SVGIG in the germline V gene (reference sequence). The CDR3 has 16 residues. CDR3 sequence reads: CAWGTAHGSSTDTQYF. The CDR3 DNA follows: TGTGCCTGGGGGACTGCCCATGGGTCTAGCACAGATACGCAGTATTTT.

The chain couples TRBV29-1 to TRBJ1-3; a weak D match, TRBD1 (5 bases). The ends were cut back, 7 bases at V and 0 bases at J, with 7 bases in the middle. From germline, CDR1 is SQVTM and CDR2 ANQGSEA. The CDR3 is 12 amino acids. The CDR3 DNA follows: TGCAGCGCTGACAGCTCTGGAAACACCATATATTTT. It specifies CSADSSGNTIYF.

The chain joins TRBV29-1 to TRBJ1-5; perhaps TRBD1 as D (6 bases). The CDR3 is made up of 12 amino acids. V shed 4 bases and J shed 5 bases, with 9 bases lying between them. In germline, CDR1 is SQVTM, CDR2 ANQGSEA. The DNA for the CDR3 is TGCAGCGTTGCGTACAGGGATCAGCCCCAGCATTTT. This translates into CSVAYRDQPQHF.

V is TRBV21-1 and J is TRBJ1-4. TRBV21-1 is listed as a pseudogene. The CDR3 runs to 13 residues. The CDR3 bases are TGTGCCAGCAGCAAGGGAGGGAGAGAAAAACTGTTTTTT. Translated, it gives CASSKGGREKLFF.

The rearrangement joins TRBV19 to TRBJ2-3; 8 nucleotides line up with TRBD1. Per germline, CDR1 LNHDA and CDR2 SQIVND (reference sequence). V lost 4 bases to trimming and J lost 14 bases; unmatched junction nucleotides: 8. The CDR3 consists of 12 residues. The CDR3 DNA reads TGTGCCAGTAGTACACAGGGGGGTGCCGGGTATTTT. Translated: CASSTQGGAGYF.

The chain recombines TRBV5-4 with TRBJ2-7, with 9 bases matching TRBD2. The trim removed 0 bases at V and 4 bases at J, leaving 5 bases unmatched. CDR3 length: 15 residues. Germline lookup yields CDR1 SGHNT and CDR2 YYREEE (reference sequence). CDR3 residues: CASSLDAGGFYEQYF. CDR3 nucleotide sequence: TGTGCCAGCAGCTTGGATGCGGGAGGGTTTTACGAGCAGTACTTC.

This chain links TRBV12-5 with TRBJ2-7; 10 bases fit TRBD1. CDR3 length: 15 residues. Losses at the gene ends were 3 bases for V and 1 base for J; bases not matched to a gene: 3. Per germline, CDR1 LGHNT and CDR2 FRNRAP. The CDR3 protein is CASGLAGQGSYEQYF. Here the CDR3 DNA reads TGTGCTAGTGGTTTAGCGGGACAGGGGTCCTACGAGCAGTACTTC.

The J gene is TRBJ1-2, the V gene TRBV5-1; 10 bases are shared with TRBD1. V gave up 0 bases and J gave up 8 bases; unmatched junction bases: 4. Germline loops: CDR1 SGHRS, CDR2 YFSETQ. CDR3 length: 14 amino acids. CDR3 bases: TGCGCCAGCAGCTTGGCTGGGACAGGGGAAGGCTACACCTTC. The encoded protein is CASSLAGTGEGYTF.

This clone was observed a single time. The V gene is TRBV9, the J gene TRBJ2-5, with D maybe TRBD1 (6 bases). Trimming removed 0 bases at V and 5 bases at J, with 20 bases between. The CDR3 runs to 17 residues. Germline V lookup: CDR1 SGDLS, CDR2 YYNGEE. CDR3 coding DNA: TGTGCCAGCAGCGTAGGTTCCACAGGGAAGGGGTGGGAGACCCAGTACTTC. Its translation: CASSVGSTGKGWETQYF.

This rearrangement joins TRBV2 to TRBJ2-5, with a tentative D call TRBD1 (6 bases). V was trimmed by 7 bases and J by 5 bases, leaving 20 bases between them. The CDR3 has 15 residues. Looked up from germline, CDR1 is SNHLY and CDR2 is FYNNEI. The CDR3, as DNA: TGTGCCAGCACTCGAAGGGACACCCACACGGAGACCCAGTACTTC. Translated, it gives CASTRRDTHTETQYF.

The gene calls are TRBV5-6 and TRBJ2-7, with TRBD1 matching 8 bases. Per germline, CDR1 SGHDT and CDR2 YYEEEE. Unmatched junction bases numbered 7, after V lost 5 bases and J lost 3 bases. The CDR3 runs to 14 residues. CDR3 protein: CASSLQGEYYEQYF. In nucleotides, the CDR3 is TGTGCCAGCAGTTTACAGGGGGAATACTACGAGCAGTACTTC. Complete variable domain (other parts from reference TRBV5-6 and TRBJ2-7): DAGVTQSPTHLIKTRGQQVTLRCSPKSGHDTVSWYQQALGQGPQFIFQYYEEEERQRGNFPDRFSGHQFPNYSSELNVNALLLGDSALYLCASSLQGEYYEQYFGPGTRLTVT.

This clone occurred once. V usage is TRBV7-9 and J usage is TRBJ2-7, with D hard to call. V lost 4 bases and J 0 bases, leaving 4 bases between the germline ends. There are 12 residues in the CDR3. Germline V gene data show CDR1 as SEHNR and CDR2 as FQNEAQ (reference sequence). CDR3 protein: CASSSSSYEQYF. The CDR3 DNA is TGTGCCAGCAGCTCCTCCTCCTACGAGCAGTACTTC.

By proportion, this clone is medium-sized. The rearrangement uses TRBV7-3 and TRBJ2-1; 10 bases map to TRBD2. The junction had 3 bases not matched to a gene; V was cut back by 4 bases and J by 6 bases. CDR1 SGHTA and CDR2 FQGTGA come from the germline V gene. The CDR3 is made up of 14 amino acids. CDR3 in DNA: TGTGCCAGCAGCTCACTAGCGGGACCCAATGAGCAGTTCTTC. Translation: CASSSLAGPNEQFF.